The sequence of this TCR beta chain was determined in a study of shared clonotypes between healthy human individuals. Points on this clone: The target antigen is unknown.

Method: immunoSEQ multiplex PCR; TCRdb's copy keeps in-frame clones and lacks some. The repertoire consists of hundreds of thousands of clones, with 55% to 85% occurring once and the leading ten covering about 1.8%. Study-level points and caveats: The authors expected sequencing depth to affect clonotype sharing among donors.

With V trimmed by 9 bases and J by 7 bases, 9 bases remained unmatched. CDR3 length: 13 amino acids. In germline, CDR1 is MNHEY, CDR2 SVGAGI. Caucasian adults residing in Nashville, Tennessee made up all the donors. The sequenced sample was memory CD4+ T cells sorted from blood. Indicated subset: CD45RA-negative fraction. The receptor was isolated from a woman in her twenties or thirties in good health. The chain recombines TRBV6-5 with TRBJ1-2; 9 positions agree with TRBD1. The CDR3 spells CASKGGQGRGYTF. CDR3 bases: TGTGCCAGTAAAGGGGGACAGGGACGTGGCTACACCTTC.